This TCR beta chain appears in the sequencing data of a study of shared clonotypes between healthy human individuals. Study observations and caveats: Donor clonotype sharing was expected to depend on sequencing depth.

All participating donors were Caucasian adults from Nashville, Tennessee. The assay was immunoSEQ multiplex PCR, and TCRdb's table has in-frame clones only and misses some. The sample records about 510,000 clones, almost 97% being singletons. Germline V gives CDR1 LNHDA, CDR2 SQIVND (reference sequence). CDR3 length: 15 residues. The V gene lost 5 bases and the J gene lost 8 bases, with 18 bases spanning the gap. Worth noting for this clone: Antigen specificity is unknown.

The TCR was taken from a woman aged 25-40 years in good health. The chain employs TRBV19 and TRBJ1-4, with D perhaps matching TRBD1 (5 bases). The sample taken for sequencing was naive CD4+ T cells sorted from blood. The sample's subset: CD45RA+ positively selected. The CDR3 DNA reads as TGTGCCAGTAGTCAAGCGCGGACAATGGGGGAAAAACTGTTTTTT. This encodes CASSQARTMGEKLFF.